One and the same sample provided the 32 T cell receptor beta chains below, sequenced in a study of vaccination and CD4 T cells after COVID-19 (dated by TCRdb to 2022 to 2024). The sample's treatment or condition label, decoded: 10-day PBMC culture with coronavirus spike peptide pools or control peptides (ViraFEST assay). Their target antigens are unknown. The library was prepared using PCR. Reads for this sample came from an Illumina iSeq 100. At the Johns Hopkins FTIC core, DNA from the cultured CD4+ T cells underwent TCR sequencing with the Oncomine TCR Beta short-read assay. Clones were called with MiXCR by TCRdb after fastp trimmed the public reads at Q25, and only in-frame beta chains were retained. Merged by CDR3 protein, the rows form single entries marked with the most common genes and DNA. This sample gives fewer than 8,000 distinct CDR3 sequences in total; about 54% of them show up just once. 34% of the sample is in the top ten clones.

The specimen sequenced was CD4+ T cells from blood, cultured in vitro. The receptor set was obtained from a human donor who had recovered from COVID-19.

This chain's CDR3 is CASSKEENTEAFF. CDR3 nucleotide sequence: TGTGCCAGCAGCAAGGAGGAGAACACTGAAGCTTTCTTT. The chain carries TRBV7-3 and TRBJ1-1; D is unclear. Per the germline V gene, CDR1 is SGHTA and CDR2 is FQGTGA. The CDR3 is 13 residues long. Trimming took 5 bases from V and 1 from J, leaving 8 bases between them. Full variable domain (missing parts from reference TRBV7-3 and TRBJ1-1): GAGVSQTPSNKVTEKGKYVELRCDPISGHTALYWYRQSLGQGPEFLIYFQGTGAADDSGLPNDRFFAVRPEGSVSTLKIQRTERGDSAVYLCASSKEENTEAFFGQGTRLTVV.

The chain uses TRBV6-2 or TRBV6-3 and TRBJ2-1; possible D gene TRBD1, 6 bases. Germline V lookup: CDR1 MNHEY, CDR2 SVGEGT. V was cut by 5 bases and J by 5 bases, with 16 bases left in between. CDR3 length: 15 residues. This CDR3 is CASSRPGTLNNEQFF. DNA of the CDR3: TGTGCCAGCAGTCGACCCGGGACACTAAACAATGAGCAGTTCTTC.

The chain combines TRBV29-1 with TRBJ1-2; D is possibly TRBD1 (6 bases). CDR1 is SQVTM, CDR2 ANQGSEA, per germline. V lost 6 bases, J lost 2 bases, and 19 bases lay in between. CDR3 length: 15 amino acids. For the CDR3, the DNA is TGCAGCGTCCAATCTAGGGGGGGGGCCAACTATGGCTACACCTTC. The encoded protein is CSVQSRGGANYGYTF.

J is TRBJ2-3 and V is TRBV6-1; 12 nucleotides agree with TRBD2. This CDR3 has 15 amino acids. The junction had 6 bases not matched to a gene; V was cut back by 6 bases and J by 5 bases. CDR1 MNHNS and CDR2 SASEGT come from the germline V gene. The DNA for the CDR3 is TGTGCCAGCAGGAGACTAGCGGGAGTGGTAGATACGCAGTATTTT. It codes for CASRRLAGVVDTQYF.

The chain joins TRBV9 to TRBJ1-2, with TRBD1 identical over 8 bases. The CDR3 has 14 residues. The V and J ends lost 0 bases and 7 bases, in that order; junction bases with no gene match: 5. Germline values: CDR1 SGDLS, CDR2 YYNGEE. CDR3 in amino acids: CASSVGDRGRGYTF. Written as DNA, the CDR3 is TGTGCCAGCAGCGTAGGAGACAGGGGTCGTGGCTACACCTTC.

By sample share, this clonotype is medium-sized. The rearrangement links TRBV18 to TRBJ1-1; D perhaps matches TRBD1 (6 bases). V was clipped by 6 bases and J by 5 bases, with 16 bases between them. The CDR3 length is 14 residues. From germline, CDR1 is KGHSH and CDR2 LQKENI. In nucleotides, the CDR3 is TGTGCCAGCTCGCGAGCACAGGGTGGGACTGAAGCTTTCTTT. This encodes CASSRAQGGTEAFF.

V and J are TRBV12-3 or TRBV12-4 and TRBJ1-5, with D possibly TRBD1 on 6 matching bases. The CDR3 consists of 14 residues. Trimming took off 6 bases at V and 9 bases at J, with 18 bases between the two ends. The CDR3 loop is CASSTGQNQAPQHF. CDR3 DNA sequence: TGTGCCAGCAGCACGGGACAAAACCAAGCGCCCCAGCATTTT.

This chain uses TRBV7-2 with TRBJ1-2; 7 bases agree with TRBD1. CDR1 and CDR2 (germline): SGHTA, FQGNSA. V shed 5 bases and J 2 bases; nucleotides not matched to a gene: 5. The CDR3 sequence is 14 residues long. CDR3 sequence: CASSPGTANYGYTF. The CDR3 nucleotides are TGTGCCAGCAGCCCCGGGACAGCCAACTATGGCTACACCTTC.

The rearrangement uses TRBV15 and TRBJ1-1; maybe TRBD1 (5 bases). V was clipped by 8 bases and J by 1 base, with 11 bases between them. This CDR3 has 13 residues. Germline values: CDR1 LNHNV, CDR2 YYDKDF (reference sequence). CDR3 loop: CATGGGGNTEAFF. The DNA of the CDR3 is TGTGCCACCGGCGGGGGTGGGAACACTGAAGCTTTCTTT.

CDR3 nucleotide sequence: TGCAGTGCTAGGACCTTAGCCCCTGGAAACACCATATATTTT. As protein: CSARTLAPGNTIYF. J is TRBJ1-3 and V is TRBV20-1; D is uncertain. The length of the CDR3 is 14 residues. Trimming removed 3 bases from V and 2 bases from J, with 11 bases in between. The germline V gene encodes CDR1 DFQATT and CDR2 SNEGSKA (reference sequence).

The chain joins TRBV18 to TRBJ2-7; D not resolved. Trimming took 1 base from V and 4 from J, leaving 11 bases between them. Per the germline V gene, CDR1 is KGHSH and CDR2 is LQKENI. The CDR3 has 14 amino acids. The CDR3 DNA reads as TGTGCCAGCTCACCACGGGCAGGAGCGTACGAGCAGTACTTC. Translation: CASSPRAGAYEQYF.

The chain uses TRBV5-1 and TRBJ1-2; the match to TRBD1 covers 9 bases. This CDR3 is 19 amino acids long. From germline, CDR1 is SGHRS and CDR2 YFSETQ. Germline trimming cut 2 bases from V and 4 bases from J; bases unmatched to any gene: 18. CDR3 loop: CASSFFLERDREGSYGYTF. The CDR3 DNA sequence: TGCGCCAGCAGCTTTTTCTTGGAAAGGGACAGGGAAGGGAGCTATGGCTACACCTTC.

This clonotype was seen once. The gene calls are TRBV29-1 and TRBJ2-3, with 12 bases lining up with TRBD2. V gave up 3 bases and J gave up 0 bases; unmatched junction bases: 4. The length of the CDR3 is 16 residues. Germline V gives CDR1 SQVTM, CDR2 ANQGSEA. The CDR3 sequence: CSVDGGLAGSTDTQYF. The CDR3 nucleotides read TGCAGCGTTGATGGAGGACTAGCGGGAAGCACAGATACGCAGTATTTT.

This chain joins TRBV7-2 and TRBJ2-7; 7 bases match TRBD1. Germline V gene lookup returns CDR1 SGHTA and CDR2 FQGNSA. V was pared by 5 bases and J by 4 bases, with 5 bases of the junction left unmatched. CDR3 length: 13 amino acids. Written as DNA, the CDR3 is TGTGCCAGCAGCCGACGGGACAGATACGAGCAGTACTTC. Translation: CASSRRDRYEQYF.

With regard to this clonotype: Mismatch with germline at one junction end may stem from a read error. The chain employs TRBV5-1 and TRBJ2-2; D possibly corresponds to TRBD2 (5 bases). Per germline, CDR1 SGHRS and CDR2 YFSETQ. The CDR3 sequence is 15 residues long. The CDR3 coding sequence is TGCGCCAGCAGCTTGGGCTCCGGGAACGCCGGGGAGCTGTTTTTT. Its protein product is CASSLGSGNAGELFF.

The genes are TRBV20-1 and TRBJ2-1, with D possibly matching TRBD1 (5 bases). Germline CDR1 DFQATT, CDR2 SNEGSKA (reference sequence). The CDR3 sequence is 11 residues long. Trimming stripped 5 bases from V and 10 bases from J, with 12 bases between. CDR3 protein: CSASQGHEQFF. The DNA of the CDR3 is TGCAGTGCTTCCCAGGGTCACGAGCAGTTCTTC.

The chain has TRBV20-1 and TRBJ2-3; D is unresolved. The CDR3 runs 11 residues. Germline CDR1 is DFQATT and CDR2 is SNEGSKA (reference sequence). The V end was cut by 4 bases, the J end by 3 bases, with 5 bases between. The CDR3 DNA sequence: TGCAGTGCTACTACTACAGATACGCAGTATTTT. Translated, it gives CSATTTDTQYF.

The CDR3 nucleotides read TGTGCCAGCAGTCTCCAGGGGCATCAGCCCCAGCATTTT. Its protein product is CASSLQGHQPQHF. The chain is built from TRBV6-2 or TRBV6-3 and TRBJ1-5; tentatively, D is TRBD1 (6 bases). The germline CDR1 and CDR2 sequences are MNHEY and SVGEGT. Trimming removed 5 bases from V and 5 bases from J, with 10 bases in between. The CDR3 has 13 residues.

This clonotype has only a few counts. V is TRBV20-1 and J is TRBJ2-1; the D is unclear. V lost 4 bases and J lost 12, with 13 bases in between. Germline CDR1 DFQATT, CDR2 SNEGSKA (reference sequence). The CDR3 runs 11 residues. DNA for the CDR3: TGCAGTGCTAACAGAGGAGCAGGGCAGTTCTTC. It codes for CSANRGAGQFF.

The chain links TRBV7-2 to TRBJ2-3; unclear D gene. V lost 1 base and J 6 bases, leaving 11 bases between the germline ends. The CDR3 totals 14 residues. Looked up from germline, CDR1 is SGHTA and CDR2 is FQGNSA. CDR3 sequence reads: CASSLGAVPDTQYF. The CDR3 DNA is TGTGCCAGCAGCTTAGGGGCGGTCCCCGATACGCAGTATTTT.

The DNA of the CDR3 is TGTGCCAGCAGCGAGTGGGGGCCATATACTGAAGCTTTCTTT. This encodes CASSEWGPYTEAFF. The chain is built from TRBV6-2 or TRBV6-3 and TRBJ1-1; TRBD1 is a possible D gene (6 bases). Trimming pared 6 bases from V and 5 bases from J, leaving 16 bases between. This CDR3 spans 14 amino acids. Germline V gives CDR1 MNHEY, CDR2 SVGEGT.

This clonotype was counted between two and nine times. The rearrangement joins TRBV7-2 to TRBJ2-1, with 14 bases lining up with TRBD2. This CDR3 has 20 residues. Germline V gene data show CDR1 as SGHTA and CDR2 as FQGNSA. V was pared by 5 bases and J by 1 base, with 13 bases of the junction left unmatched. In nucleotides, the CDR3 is TGTGCCAGCAGCCTTCCCCCGGGGACTAGCGGGAGAATGTCCTACAATGAGCAGTTCTTC. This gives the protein CASSLPPGTSGRMSYNEQFF.

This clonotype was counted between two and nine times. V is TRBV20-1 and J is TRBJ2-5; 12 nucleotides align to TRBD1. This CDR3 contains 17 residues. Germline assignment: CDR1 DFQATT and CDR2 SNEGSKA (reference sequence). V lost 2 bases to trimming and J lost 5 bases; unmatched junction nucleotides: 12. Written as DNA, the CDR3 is TGCAGTGCTAGATCTCCGGGACAGGGGGCGCTTTCGGAGACCCAGTACTTC. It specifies CSARSPGQGALSETQYF.

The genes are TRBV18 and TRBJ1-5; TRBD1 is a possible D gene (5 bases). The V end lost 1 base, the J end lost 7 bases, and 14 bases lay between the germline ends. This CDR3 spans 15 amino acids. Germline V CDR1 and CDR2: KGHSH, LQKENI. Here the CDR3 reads CASSPRGSVDQPQHF. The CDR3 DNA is TGTGCCAGCTCACCACGGGGCAGCGTGGACCAGCCCCAGCATTTT.

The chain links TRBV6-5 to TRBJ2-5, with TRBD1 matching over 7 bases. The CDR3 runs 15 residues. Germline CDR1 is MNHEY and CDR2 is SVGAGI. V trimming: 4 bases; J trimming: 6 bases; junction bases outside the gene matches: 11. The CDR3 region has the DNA TGTGCCAGCAGTTCAGGACAGGCCATCGTGAAGACCCAGTACTTC. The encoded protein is CASSSGQAIVKTQYF.

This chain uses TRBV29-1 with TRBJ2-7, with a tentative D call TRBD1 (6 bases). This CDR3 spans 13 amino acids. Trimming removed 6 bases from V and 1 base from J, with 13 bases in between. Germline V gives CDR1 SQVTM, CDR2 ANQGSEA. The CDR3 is CSVTTGPSYEQYF. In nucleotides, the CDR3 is TGCAGCGTGACGACAGGACCATCCTACGAGCAGTACTTC.

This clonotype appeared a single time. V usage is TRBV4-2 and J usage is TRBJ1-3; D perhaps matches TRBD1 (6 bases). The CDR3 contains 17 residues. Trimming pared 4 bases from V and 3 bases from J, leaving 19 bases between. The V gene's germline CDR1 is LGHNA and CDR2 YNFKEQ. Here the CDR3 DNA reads TGTGCCAGCAGCCGTTTACAGGGTCAGGGGAGTGGAAACACCATATATTTT. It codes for CASSRLQGQGSGNTIYF.

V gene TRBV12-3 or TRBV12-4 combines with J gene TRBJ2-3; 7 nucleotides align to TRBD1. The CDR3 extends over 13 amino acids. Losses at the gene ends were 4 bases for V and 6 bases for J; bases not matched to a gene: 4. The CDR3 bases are TGTGCCAGCAGTTCGACAGGGCCGGATACGCAGTATTTT. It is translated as CASSSTGPDTQYF.

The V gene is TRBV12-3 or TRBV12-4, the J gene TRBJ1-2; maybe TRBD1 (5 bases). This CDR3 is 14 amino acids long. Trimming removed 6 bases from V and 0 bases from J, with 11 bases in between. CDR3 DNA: TGTGCCAGCAGGCCCGGGACTGCTAACTATGGCTACACCTTC. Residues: CASRPGTANYGYTF.

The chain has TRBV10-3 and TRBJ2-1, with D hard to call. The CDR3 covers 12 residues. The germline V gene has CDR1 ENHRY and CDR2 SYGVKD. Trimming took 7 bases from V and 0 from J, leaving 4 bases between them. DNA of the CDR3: TGTGCCATCACCAACTCCTACAATGAGCAGTTCTTC. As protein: CAITNSYNEQFF.

This chain's CDR3 is CASRRGTGGYGYTF. CDR3 nucleotide sequence: TGTGCCAGCAGACGCGGGACAGGGGGGTATGGCTACACCTTC. The chain is built from TRBV28 and TRBJ1-2; 11 bases are shared with TRBD1. The CDR3 spans 14 residues. Germline V lookup: CDR1 MDHEN, CDR2 SYDVKM. V lost 6 bases, J lost 5 bases, and 5 bases stayed unmatched.

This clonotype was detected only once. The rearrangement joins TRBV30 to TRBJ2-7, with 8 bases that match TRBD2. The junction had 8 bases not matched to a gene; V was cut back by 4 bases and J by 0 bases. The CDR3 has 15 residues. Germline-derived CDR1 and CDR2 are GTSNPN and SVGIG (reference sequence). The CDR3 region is CAWTAGGRNSYEQYF. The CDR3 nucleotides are TGTGCCTGGACCGCCGGCGGGAGGAACTCCTACGAGCAGTACTTC.